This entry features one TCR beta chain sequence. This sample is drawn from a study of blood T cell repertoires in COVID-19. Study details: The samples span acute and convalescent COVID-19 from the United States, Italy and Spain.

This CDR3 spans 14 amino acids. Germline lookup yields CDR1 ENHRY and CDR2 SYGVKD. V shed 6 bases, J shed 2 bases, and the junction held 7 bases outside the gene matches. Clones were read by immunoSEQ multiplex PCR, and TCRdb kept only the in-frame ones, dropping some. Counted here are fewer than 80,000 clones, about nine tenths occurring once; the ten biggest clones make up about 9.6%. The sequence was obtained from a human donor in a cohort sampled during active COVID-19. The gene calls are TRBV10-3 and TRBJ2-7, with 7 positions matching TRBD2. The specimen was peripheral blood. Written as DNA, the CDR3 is TGTGCCATCAGCAACCTAGCGGAGGCCTACGAGCAGTACTTC. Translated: CAISNLAEAYEQYF.